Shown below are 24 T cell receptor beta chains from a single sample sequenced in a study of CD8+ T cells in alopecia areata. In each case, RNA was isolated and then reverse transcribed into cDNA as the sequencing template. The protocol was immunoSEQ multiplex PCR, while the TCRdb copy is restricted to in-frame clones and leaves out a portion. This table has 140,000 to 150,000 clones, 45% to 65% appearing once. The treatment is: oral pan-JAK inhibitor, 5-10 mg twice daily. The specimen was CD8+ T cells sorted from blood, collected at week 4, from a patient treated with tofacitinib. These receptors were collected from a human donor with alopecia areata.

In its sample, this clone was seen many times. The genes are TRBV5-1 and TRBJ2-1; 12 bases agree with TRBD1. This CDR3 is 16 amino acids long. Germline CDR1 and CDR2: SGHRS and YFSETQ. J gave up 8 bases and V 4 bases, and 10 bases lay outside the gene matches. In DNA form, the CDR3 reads TGCGCCAGCAGCCGAATTGGGACAGGGGGCTTAGATGAGCAGTTCTTC. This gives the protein CASSRIGTGGLDEQFF.

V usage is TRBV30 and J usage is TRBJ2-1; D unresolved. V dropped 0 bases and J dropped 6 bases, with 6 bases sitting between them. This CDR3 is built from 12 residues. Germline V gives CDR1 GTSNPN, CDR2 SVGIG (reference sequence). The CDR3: CAWSVQPNEQFF. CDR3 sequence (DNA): TGTGCCTGGAGTGTACAACCCAATGAGCAGTTCTTC.

The CDR3 loop reads CAISDSHRGAGANVLTF. CDR3 in DNA: TGTGCCATCAGTGATTCCCATAGGGGGGCTGGGGCCAACGTCCTGACTTTC. This sequence joins TRBV10-3 and TRBJ2-6; the D gene could be TRBD1 or TRBD2 (6 bases each). CDR3 length: 17 residues. Germline-derived CDR1 and CDR2 are ENHRY and SYGVKD. Deletions cut 3 bases from V and 2 bases from J, with 14 bases between.

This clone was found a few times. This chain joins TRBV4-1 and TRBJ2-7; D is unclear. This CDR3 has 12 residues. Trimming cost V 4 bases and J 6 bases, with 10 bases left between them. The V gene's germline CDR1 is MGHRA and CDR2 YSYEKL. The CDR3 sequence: CASSLRAGEQYF. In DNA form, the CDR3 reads TGCGCCAGCAGCCTTCGGGCAGGCGAGCAGTACTTC.

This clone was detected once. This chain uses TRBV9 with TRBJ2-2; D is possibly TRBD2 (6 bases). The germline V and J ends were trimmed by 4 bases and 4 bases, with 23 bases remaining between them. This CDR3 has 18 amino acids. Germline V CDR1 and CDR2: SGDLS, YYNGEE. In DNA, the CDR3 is TGTGCCAGCAGCTCCCACCCATGGGGGGAAGAGGGCACCGGGGAGCTGTTTTTT. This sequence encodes CASSSHPWGEEGTGELFF.

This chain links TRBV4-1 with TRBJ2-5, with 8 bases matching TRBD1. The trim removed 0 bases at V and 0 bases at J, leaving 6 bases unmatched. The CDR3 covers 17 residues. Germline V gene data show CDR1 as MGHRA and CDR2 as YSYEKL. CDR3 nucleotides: TGCGCCAGCAGCCAAGAAATTGCGACAGGGGACCAAGAGACCCAGTACTTC. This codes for CASSQEIATGDQETQYF.

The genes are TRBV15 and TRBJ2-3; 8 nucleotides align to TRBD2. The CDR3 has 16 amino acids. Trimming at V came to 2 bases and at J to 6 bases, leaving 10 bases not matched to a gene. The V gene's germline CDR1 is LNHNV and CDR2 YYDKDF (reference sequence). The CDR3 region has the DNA TGTGCCACCAGCAGACCGGGGGGGATCACGGCTGATACGCAGTATTTT. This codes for CATSRPGGITADTQYF.

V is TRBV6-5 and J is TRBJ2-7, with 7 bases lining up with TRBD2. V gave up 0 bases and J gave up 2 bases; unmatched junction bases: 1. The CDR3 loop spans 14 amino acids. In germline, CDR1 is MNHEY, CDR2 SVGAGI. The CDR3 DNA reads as TGTGCCAGCAGTTACTCTGCGGGGGCCTACGAGCAGTACTTC. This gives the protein CASSYSAGAYEQYF.

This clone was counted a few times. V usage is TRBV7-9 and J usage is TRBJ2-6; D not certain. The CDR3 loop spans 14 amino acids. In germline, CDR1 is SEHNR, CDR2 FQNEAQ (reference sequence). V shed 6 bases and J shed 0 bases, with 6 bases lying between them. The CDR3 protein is CASSSGSGANVLTF. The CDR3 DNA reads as TGTGCCAGCAGTTCGGGCTCTGGGGCCAACGTCCTGACTTTC.

The CDR3 DNA sequence: TGTGCCAGCAGTGAATGCCAGGGGGCGAGGTATAATCAGCCCCAGCATTTT. Amino acids: CASSECQGARYNQPQHF. The V call is TRBV6-1, the J call TRBJ1-5; 8 bases are shared with TRBD1. The junction had 10 bases not matched to a gene; V was cut back by 2 bases and J by 4 bases. Germline-derived CDR1 and CDR2 are MNHNS and SASEGT. The CDR3 sequence is 17 residues long.

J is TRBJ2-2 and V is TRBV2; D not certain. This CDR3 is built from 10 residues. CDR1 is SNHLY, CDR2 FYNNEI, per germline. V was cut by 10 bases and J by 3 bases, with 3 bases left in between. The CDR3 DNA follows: TGTGCCACCTACACCGGGGAGCTGTTTTTT. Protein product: CATYTGELFF.

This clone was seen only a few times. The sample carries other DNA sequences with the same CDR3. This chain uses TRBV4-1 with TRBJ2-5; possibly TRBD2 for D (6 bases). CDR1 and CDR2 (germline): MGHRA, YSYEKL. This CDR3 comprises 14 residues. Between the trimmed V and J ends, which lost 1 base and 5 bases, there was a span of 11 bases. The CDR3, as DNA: TGCGCCAGCAGCCAAGCCGGGGGTGCGGAGACCCAGTACTTC. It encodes CASSQAGGAETQYF.

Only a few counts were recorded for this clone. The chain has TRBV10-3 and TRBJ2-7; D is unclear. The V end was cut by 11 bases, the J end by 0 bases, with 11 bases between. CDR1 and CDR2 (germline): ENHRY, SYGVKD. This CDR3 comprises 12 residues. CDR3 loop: CAARTLSYEQYF. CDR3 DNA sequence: TGTGCCGCCCGGACCCTCTCCTACGAGCAGTACTTC.

The CDR3 loop is CSAPEGGYGYTF. CDR3 DNA sequence: TGCAGCGCCCCGGAGGGTGGCTATGGCTACACCTTC. The chain combines TRBV29-1 with TRBJ1-2; D uncertain. In germline, CDR1 is SQVTM, CDR2 ANQGSEA. The CDR3 totals 12 residues. V lost 7 bases to trimming and J lost 4 bases, with 13 bases between them.

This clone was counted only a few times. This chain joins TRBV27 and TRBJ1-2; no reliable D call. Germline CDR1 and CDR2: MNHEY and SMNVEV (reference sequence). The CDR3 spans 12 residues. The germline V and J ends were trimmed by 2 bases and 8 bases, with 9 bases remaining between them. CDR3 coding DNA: TGTGCCAGCAGTTTAGGAGGGCAAGGCTACACCTTC. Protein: CASSLGGQGYTF.

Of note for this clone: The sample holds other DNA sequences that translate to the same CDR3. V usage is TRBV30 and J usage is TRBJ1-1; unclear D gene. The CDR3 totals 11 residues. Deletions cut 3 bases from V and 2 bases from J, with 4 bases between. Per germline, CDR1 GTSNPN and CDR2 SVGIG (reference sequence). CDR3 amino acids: CAWSRNTEAFF. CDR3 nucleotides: TGTGCCTGGAGCCGAAACACTGAAGCTTTCTTT.

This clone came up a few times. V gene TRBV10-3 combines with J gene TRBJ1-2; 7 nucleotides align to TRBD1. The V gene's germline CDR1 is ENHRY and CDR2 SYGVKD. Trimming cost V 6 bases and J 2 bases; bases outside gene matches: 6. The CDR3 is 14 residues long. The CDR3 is CAISQGTVNYGYTF. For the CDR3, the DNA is TGTGCCATCAGCCAGGGGACAGTAAACTATGGCTACACCTTC.

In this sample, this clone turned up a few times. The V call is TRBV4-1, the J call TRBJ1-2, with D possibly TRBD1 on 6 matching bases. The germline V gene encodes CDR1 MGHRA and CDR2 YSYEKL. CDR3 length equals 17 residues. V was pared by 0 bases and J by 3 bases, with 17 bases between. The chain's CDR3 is CASSQERATGSYYGYTF. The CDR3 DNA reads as TGCGCCAGCAGCCAAGAACGAGCGACAGGTTCCTACTATGGCTACACCTTC.

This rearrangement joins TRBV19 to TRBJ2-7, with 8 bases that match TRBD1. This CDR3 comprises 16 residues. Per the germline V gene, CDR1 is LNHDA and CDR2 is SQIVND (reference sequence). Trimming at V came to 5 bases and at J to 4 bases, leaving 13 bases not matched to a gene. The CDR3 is CASSPRSGQGSYEQYF. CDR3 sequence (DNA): TGTGCCAGTAGTCCGAGGAGCGGACAGGGTTCATACGAGCAGTACTTC.

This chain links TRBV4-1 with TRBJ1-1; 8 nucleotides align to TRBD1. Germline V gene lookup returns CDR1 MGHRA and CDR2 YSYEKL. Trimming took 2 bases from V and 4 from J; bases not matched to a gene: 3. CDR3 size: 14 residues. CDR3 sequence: CASSQRQGPTEAFF. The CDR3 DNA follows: TGCGCCAGCAGCCAAAGACAGGGGCCCACTGAAGCTTTCTTT.

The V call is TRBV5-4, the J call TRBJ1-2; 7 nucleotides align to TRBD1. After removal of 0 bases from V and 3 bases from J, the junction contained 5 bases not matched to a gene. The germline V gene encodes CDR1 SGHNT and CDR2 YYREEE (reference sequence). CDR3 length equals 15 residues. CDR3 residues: CASSLEGGGYYGYTF. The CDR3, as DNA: TGTGCCAGCAGCTTGGAGGGAGGGGGCTACTATGGCTACACCTTC.

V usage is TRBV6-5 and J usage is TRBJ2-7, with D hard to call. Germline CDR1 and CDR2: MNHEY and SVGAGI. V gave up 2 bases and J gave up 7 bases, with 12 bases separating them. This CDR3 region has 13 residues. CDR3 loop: CASSYGQAGEQYF. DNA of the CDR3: TGTGCCAGCAGTTACGGGCAGGCTGGGGAGCAGTACTTC.

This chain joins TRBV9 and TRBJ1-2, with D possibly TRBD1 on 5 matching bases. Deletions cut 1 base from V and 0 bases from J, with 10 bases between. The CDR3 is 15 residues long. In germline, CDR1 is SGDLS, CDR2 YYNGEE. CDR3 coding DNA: TGTGCCAGCAGCGTAAACCAGGGAGCTAACTATGGCTACACCTTC. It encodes CASSVNQGANYGYTF.

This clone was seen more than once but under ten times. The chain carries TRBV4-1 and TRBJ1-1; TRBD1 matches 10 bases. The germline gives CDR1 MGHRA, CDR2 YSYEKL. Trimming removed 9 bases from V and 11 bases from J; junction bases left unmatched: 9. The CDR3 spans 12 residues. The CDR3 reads CASTGTGVGAFF. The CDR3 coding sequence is TGCGCCAGTACCGGGACAGGGGTAGGTGCTTTCTTT.